These 2 T cell receptor beta chains share one sample of origin, sequenced in a study of T cells in localized non-small cell lung cancer. The assay was immunoSEQ multiplex PCR, and TCRdb's table has in-frame clones only and misses some. Of 20,000 to 25,000 clones detected, 75% to 90% appear once; the ten largest clones hold approximately 12%. The sample here was PBMCs, taken before any cancer treatment. Every receptor here comes from a man aged 40 to 70 with stage II squamous cell lung carcinoma.

V and J are TRBV19 and TRBJ2-1, with unresolved D. V lost 7 bases and J 8 bases, leaving 15 bases between the germline ends. The CDR3 runs to 13 residues. The germline gives CDR1 LNHDA, CDR2 SQIVND (reference sequence). The CDR3 protein is CASKRQETDEQFF. CDR3 in DNA: TGTGCCAGTAAACGCCAGGAGACGGATGAGCAGTTCTTC.

The rearrangement joins TRBV5-5 to TRBJ1-6; possibly TRBD1 for D (6 bases). This CDR3 spans 14 amino acids. CDR1 is SGHKS and CDR2 is YYEKEE in the germline V gene (reference sequence). The V and J ends lost 2 bases and 8 bases respectively, with 11 bases between them. Written as DNA, the CDR3 is TGTGCCAGCAGCTTCAGGGGTGTGGATTCACCCCTCCACTTT. Translating gives CASSFRGVDSPLHF.